Listed below are T cell receptor beta chains from one sample, sequenced in a study of blood T cells in healthy people across ages. TCRdb independently ran MiXCR on the 5' RACE reads; one entry per CDR3 protein. The sample has around 1,900,000 distinct CDR3 sequences, roughly two fifths seen once. Sequencing was performed on blood. The receptors come from a human donor in good health. The CDR3 runs from the conserved cysteine through the conserved F or W. The order of the fields is V gene, clone size, D gene, J gene, CDR3 DNA, CDR3 protein. The D gene is left open where the match is weak. Some rows have no size entry. The others give once, few or many, or a class for an expanded clone.

>TRBV28|few|.|TRBJ1-1
TGTGCCAGCAGTGAAGACGTGGGGAAAGCTTTCTTT
CASSEDVGKAFF
>TRBV3-1|once|TRBD1|TRBJ2-5
TGTGTCAGCAGCGCTCGACAGGGGGCCCAAGAGACCCAGTACTTC
CVSSARQGAQETQYF
>TRBV9|.|.|TRBJ2-7
TGTGCCAGCAGCGTAGGAGCAGAACAGTACGAGCAGTACTTC
CASSVGAEQYEQYF
>TRBV4-1|.|TRBD1|TRBJ2-3
TGCGCCAGCAGCCAAGGGGTCCGACAGGGGAGGACAGATACGCAGTATTTT
CASSQGVRQGRTDTQYF
>TRBV6-2/TRBV6-3|few|.|TRBJ1-6
TGTGCCAGCACAGGGGTGACTAATTCACCCCTCCACTTT
CASTGVTNSPLHF
>TRBV27|few|TRBD2|TRBJ2-1
TGTGCCAGCAGTTTATCTCCGGGGGGGCCTGGGGATGAGCAGTTCTTC
CASSLSPGGPGDEQFF
>TRBV7-2|few|.|TRBJ2-7
TGTGCCAGCAGCTTAGAATTATTCTACGAGCAGTACTTC
CASSLELFYEQYF
>TRBV7-9|once|.|TRBJ2-1
TGTGCCAGCAGCTCTATCAGTGTTAGTGAGCAGTTCTTC
CASSSISVSEQFF
>TRBV10-3|.|TRBD2|TRBJ2-5
TGTGCCTCCACTAGCGGGCCTACTGGGGAGACCCAGTACTTC
CASTSGPTGETQYF
>TRBV7-9|.|.|TRBJ2-5
TGTGCCAGCAGCACGGGGGACAGCAAACAAGAGACCCAGTACTTC
CASSTGDSKQETQYF
>TRBV6-7|few|.|TRBJ2-7
TGTGCCAGCAGCCTGACGAAAGGGCAGGATAACGAGCAGTACTTC
CASSLTKGQDNEQYF
>TRBV4-3|.|.|TRBJ2-7
TGCGCCAGCAGCCAAGTAGTTTCTGGGGGCTACGAGCAGTACTTC
CASSQVVSGGYEQYF
>TRBV7-2|.|TRBD1|TRBJ2-6
TGTGCCAGCAGCTACAGGGGTGGGCTTAGCTCTGGGGCCAACGTCCTGACTTTC
CASSYRGGLSSGANVLTF
>TRBV6-5|many|.|TRBJ2-7
TGTGCCAGCAGACGGGCAGGGGACCTTTACGAGCAGTACTTC
CASRRAGDLYEQYF
>TRBV4-1|many|.|TRBJ2-3
TGCGCCAGCAGCTTCCCCCAGGGGTCCTCTAGCACAGATACGCAGTATTTT
CASSFPQGSSSTDTQYF
>TRBV12-3/TRBV12-4|.|.|TRBJ1-6
TGTGCCAGCAGTTCCCACCTGGGGAAGAATTCACCCCTCCACTTT
CASSSHLGKNSPLHF
>TRBV3-1|.|TRBD2|TRBJ2-7
TGTGCCAGCAGCCGCTCCGGGACTAGCTCCTACAATGAGCAGTACTTC
CASSRSGTSSYNEQYF
>TRBV3-1|.|TRBD2|TRBJ2-3
TGTGCCAGCAGCCAAGTCTCTAGCGGGGAAGGTTCAGATACGCAGTATTTT
CASSQVSSGEGSDTQYF
>TRBV24-1|.|.|TRBJ1-3
TGTGCCACCAGCAGAGTCTTTGGAAACACCATATATTTT
CATSRVFGNTIYF
>TRBV4-2|few|TRBD2|TRBJ2-5
TGTGCCAGCAGCCTCACTAGCGGGAAAGAGACCCAGTACTTC
CASSLTSGKETQYF
>TRBV12-3/TRBV12-4|few|.|TRBJ2-7
TGTGCCAGCAGTTTTCAATTTGGGGAGCAGTACTTC
CASSFQFGEQYF
>TRBV19|.|.|TRBJ2-6
TGTGCCAGTAGTATACGGAGCTCTGGGGCCAACGTCCTGACTTTC
CASSIRSSGANVLTF
>TRBV21-1|.|.|TRBJ1-2
TGTGCCAGCAGCAAAGTTCTCTCAGGGAACTATGGCTACACCTTC
CASSKVLSGNYGYTF
>TRBV5-6|.|TRBD1|TRBJ2-7
TGTGCCAGCACAGACGTCGCAGGGGGCCAAAACTACGAGCAGTACTTC
CASTDVAGGQNYEQYF
>TRBV20-1|.|.|TRBJ2-7
TGCAGTGCGAGCGGTAGTGAGGAGCAGTACTTC
CSASGSEEQYF
>TRBV20-1|.|TRBD2|TRBJ2-1
TGCAGTGCCAATAGCGGGGGCCCATACAATGAGCAGTTCTTC
CSANSGGPYNEQFF
>TRBV20-1|.|.|TRBJ2-1
TGCAGTGCTCTAGAGTTTGGTTGGAATGAGCAGTTCTTC
CSALEFGWNEQFF
>TRBV6-2/TRBV6-3|.|.|TRBJ1-4
TGTGCCAGCAGTTACTACTTTGCAACTAATGAAAAACTGTTTTTT
CASSYYFATNEKLFF
>TRBV27|.|TRBD2|TRBJ2-2
TGTGCCAGCAGATGGGCCGGCGGAGGCGGGGGGGCGAACACCGGGGAGCTGTTTTTT
CASRWAGGGGGANTGELFF
>TRBV7-9|.|.|TRBJ1-5
TGTGCCAGCAGTGACAACAGGAATAGCAATCAGCCCCAGCATTTT
CASSDNRNSNQPQHF
>TRBV28|few|TRBD1|TRBJ2-7
TGTGCCAGCAGTTTCGAGGACAGGGGGGGCTACGAGCAGTACTTC
CASSFEDRGGYEQYF
>TRBV15|.|.|TRBJ2-5
TGTGCCACCAGCAGAGTTGCGGGACAGCAAGAGACCCAGTACTTC
CATSRVAGQQETQYF
>TRBV3-1|.|.|TRBJ2-1
TGTGCCAGCAGCCGTAGCGCTCCGCCGTACAATGAGCAGTTCTTC
CASSRSAPPYNEQFF
>TRBV29-1|.|.|TRBJ2-1
TGCAGCGTTGGTAGCTCCCATGAGCAGTTCTTC
CSVGSSHEQFF
>TRBV4-3|.|.|TRBJ2-1
TGCGCCAGCAGCCAAGGCGGACGGGAGACCCAGTTCTTC
CASSQGGRETQFF
>TRBV7-8|.|.|TRBJ1-2
TGTGCCAGCAGCTTAGTTGTAACCCCTAACTATGGCTACACCTTC
CASSLVVTPNYGYTF
>TRBV29-1|once|.|TRBJ1-2
TGCAGCGTTGAAGGCGGGATGGGGATCTATGACTACACCTTC
CSVEGGMGIYDYTF
>TRBV10-3|.|.|TRBJ2-7
TGTGCCATCAGGGGGGCCTCTAGCGAGCAGTACTTC
CAIRGASSEQYF
>TRBV24-1|.|.|TRBJ2-3
TGTGCCGCCAGTGATAGTCGGGGCTCCGCGGATACGCAGTATTTT
CAASDSRGSADTQYF
>TRBV20-1|many|TRBD2|TRBJ2-5
TGCAGTGCTAGATCCGCGGGGGGGTCCCAAGAGACCCAGTACTTC
CSARSAGGSQETQYF
>TRBV20-1|.|.|TRBJ1-2
TGCAGTGCTAGAGATGTGAGCTACACCTTC
CSARDVSYTF
>TRBV20-1|.|TRBD2|TRBJ2-3
TGCAGTGCGGGCGGGGGGGCCATAGATACGCAGTATTTT
CSAGGGAIDTQYF
>TRBV7-3|few|.|TRBJ2-2
TGTGCCAGCAGCTTAACGAGGGCCGGGGATGGGACCGGGGAGCTGTTTTTT
CASSLTRAGDGTGELFF
>TRBV7-8|.|.|TRBJ1-2
TGTGCCAGCAGCTTAGACCACAGGCAAGCTCGGGCCGCGGGCCCGGGCTACACCTTC
CASSLDHRQARAAGPGYTF
>TRBV9|few|.|TRBJ2-7
TGTGCCAGCAGCGCGCCTGGTGAGAACGAGCAGTACTTC
CASSAPGENEQYF
>TRBV7-9|.|.|TRBJ2-5
TGTGCCAGCAGCTTGGGCATTGGCTTTGAGGTCCAGTACTTC
CASSLGIGFEVQYF
>TRBV7-2|few|.|TRBJ2-1
TGTGCCAGCAGCTTAGACTCCCCTGTCAATGAGCAGTTCTTC
CASSLDSPVNEQFF
>TRBV7-2|.|TRBD1|TRBJ2-1
TGTGCCAGCAGCACCTCGACAGGGGCCAATGAGCAGTTCTTC
CASSTSTGANEQFF
>TRBV7-9|.|TRBD1|TRBJ2-3
TGTGCCAGCAGCACAATCCCCTTTACGACAGGGGGCACAGATACGCAGTATTTT
CASSTIPFTTGGTDTQYF
>TRBV6-2/TRBV6-3|few|TRBD2|TRBJ2-5
TGTGCCAGCAGCACGGCGGGACTAGGAGGAGAGACCCAGTACTTC
CASSTAGLGGETQYF
>TRBV3-1|few|TRBD1|TRBJ2-7
TGTGCCAGCGGGACAGGGAATTACGAGCAGTACTTC
CASGTGNYEQYF
>TRBV7-6|.|TRBD1|TRBJ2-7
TGTGCCAGCAGCTTGGCCCCGGGAACAGGGGGCTACGAGCAGTACTTC
CASSLAPGTGGYEQYF
>TRBV5-6|once|TRBD1|TRBJ2-3
TGTGCCAGCAGCTCCACGATGGACAGGGTGTGGACAGATACGCAGTATTTT
CASSSTMDRVWTDTQYF
>TRBV7-6|few|.|TRBJ1-6
TGTGCCAGCAGCTTCATGAGGGAGTCACCCCTCCACTTT
CASSFMRESPLHF
>TRBV29-1|.|.|TRBJ2-1
TGCAGCGGCCGAACGACCTTTAACATTCGGGACAACTACAATGAGCAGTTCTTC
CSGRTTFNIRDNYNEQFF
>TRBV7-2|.|.|TRBJ2-5
TGTGCCAGCAGAATCGCAGAGACCCAGTACTTC
CASRIAETQYF
>TRBV7-9|once|TRBD1|TRBJ2-3
TGTGCCAGAAGCACCGACAGGGCGCCCAGCACAGATACGCAGTATTTT
CARSTDRAPSTDTQYF
>TRBV7-3|few|.|TRBJ2-3
TGTGCCAGCAGCTTACGGGCGGGGTTGGATACGCAGTATTTT
CASSLRAGLDTQYF
>TRBV28|few|.|TRBJ2-7
TGTGCCAGCACCCTAGGGGGGGAAGGCGAGCAGTACTTC
CASTLGGEGEQYF